The 22 T cell receptor beta chains in this list originate from one sample, sequenced in a study of blood T cell repertoires in COVID-19. Produced via immunoSEQ multiplex PCR; TCRdb's table is partial and in-frame only. Among fewer than 250,000 clones listed, roughly 80% were seen once. Sequenced input: peripheral blood. The receptors were sampled from a woman in her seventies with acute or convalescent COVID-19.

The V call is TRBV7-9, the J call TRBJ1-1; no firm D call. Germline CDR1 is SEHNR and CDR2 is FQNEAQ (reference sequence). V shed 2 bases and J shed 4 bases, with 8 bases lying between them. The CDR3 consists of 13 residues. The CDR3 DNA reads TGTGCCAGCAGCTTAACAGTCTTCACTGAAGCTTTCTTT. Protein: CASSLTVFTEAFF.

The chain recombines TRBV2 with TRBJ1-3; a weak D match, TRBD1 (5 bases). This CDR3 is 15 amino acids long. Deletions cut 8 bases from V and 0 bases from J, with 14 bases between. From germline, CDR1 is SNHLY and CDR2 FYNNEI. Here the CDR3 reads CASAEQGPSGNTIYF. The CDR3 DNA is TGTGCCAGCGCCGAGCAGGGTCCCTCTGGAAACACCATATATTTT.

This chain links TRBV5-8 with TRBJ1-2; 8 bases align to TRBD1. The ends lost 5 bases at V and 2 bases at J; junction bases unmatched: 11. Germline V gives CDR1 SGHTS, CDR2 YDEGEE. This CDR3 is 16 amino acids long. The CDR3 DNA follows: TGTGCCAGCAGAGTCGAGACAGGGGTATTAAACTATGGCTACACCTTC. Its protein product is CASRVETGVLNYGYTF.

This clone came up many times. Other DNA variants within this sample encode the same CDR3. The chain joins TRBV12-3 or TRBV12-4 to TRBJ1-3; the D gene is possibly TRBD1 (6 bases). With 8 bases removed from V and 0 bases from J, the gap between germline ends came to 8 bases. This CDR3 comprises 13 residues. This chain's CDR3 is CASSRGSGNTIYF. In DNA form, the CDR3 reads TGTGCCAGCTCCAGGGGCTCTGGAAACACCATATATTTT.

V is TRBV6-2 or TRBV6-3 and J is TRBJ2-1, with 7 bases fitting TRBD1. From germline, CDR1 is MNHEY and CDR2 SVGEGT. The trim removed 5 bases at V and 0 bases at J, leaving 7 bases unmatched. CDR3 size: 16 residues. Written as DNA, the CDR3 is TGTGCCAGCAGTGGTCGACAGGGTGGCTCCTACAATGAGCAGTTCTTC. Translating gives CASSGRQGGSYNEQFF.

V usage is TRBV18 and J usage is TRBJ2-1; 8 nucleotides line up with TRBD2. Trimming took 5 bases from V and 10 from J; bases not matched to a gene: 7. The CDR3 is 13 amino acids. The germline V gene encodes CDR1 KGHSH and CDR2 LQKENI. The CDR3 region has the DNA TGTGCCAGCTCAGGCAGCTCTAGCGGGGAGCAGTTCTTC. The encoded protein is CASSGSSSGEQFF.

About this clone itself: Other nucleotide sequences from this sample produce the same CDR3. The chain employs TRBV20-1 and TRBJ1-1, with D hard to call. Germline CDR1 and CDR2: DFQATT and SNEGSKA (reference sequence). Trimming stripped 3 bases from V and 1 base from J, with 9 bases between. The CDR3 extends over 13 amino acids. The CDR3 bases are TGCAGTGCTAGTGAACAGCCGAACACTGAAGCTTTCTTT. This codes for CSASEQPNTEAFF.

The chain has TRBV3-1 (or the pseudogene TRBV3-2) and TRBJ2-4, with a weak D call TRBD2 (6 bases). This CDR3 is 12 amino acids long. V gave up 0 bases and J gave up 16 bases, with 13 bases separating them. Germline V gene lookup returns CDR1 LGHDT and CDR2 YNNKEL (reference sequence). CDR3 region: CASSQDWRGPYF. Written as DNA, the CDR3 is TGTGCCAGCAGCCAAGATTGGCGGGGCCCCTACTTC.

J is TRBJ1-4 and V is TRBV12-3 or TRBV12-4, with D possibly TRBD1 on 5 matching bases. Trimming shortened V by 6 bases and J by 8 bases, and 13 bases separated the two germline ends. The CDR3 contains 13 residues. CDR3 sequence (DNA): TGTGCCAGCAGACTGACAGTGGGCGAAAAACTGTTTTTT. It codes for CASRLTVGEKLFF.

The sample holds one count of this clone. CDR3 nucleotides: TGTGCCAGTAGTACAACCTCAGGGTTGTACACTGAAGCTTTCTTT. Translating gives CASSTTSGLYTEAFF. The chain recombines TRBV19 with TRBJ1-1; weak D call: TRBD1 (5 bases). This CDR3 region has 15 residues. Germline CDR1 and CDR2: LNHDA and SQIVND (reference sequence). V was shortened by 4 bases and J by 3 bases, with 15 bases between the two germline ends.

The chain recombines TRBV4-2 with TRBJ2-5, with 12 bases matching TRBD2. The germline V gene encodes CDR1 LGHNA and CDR2 YNFKEQ. The CDR3 consists of 18 residues. Trimming took 0 bases from V and 1 from J; bases not matched to a gene: 6. CDR3 coding DNA: TGTGCCAGCAGCCAAGAACTAGCGGGGGGCCGAAGCCAAGAGACCCAGTACTTC. Protein sequence: CASSQELAGGRSQETQYF.

The count of this clone is one. V gene TRBV30 combines with J gene TRBJ2-4, with D possibly being TRBD2 (5 bases). The V gene's germline CDR1 is GTSNPN and CDR2 SVGIG (reference sequence). The CDR3 extends over 13 amino acids. The V end lost 5 bases, the J end lost 3 bases, and 11 bases lay between the germline ends. DNA of the CDR3: TGTGCCTGGTCCAGCGGCAACAAAAACATTCAGTACTTC. This encodes CAWSSGNKNIQYF. The full variable domain, in which reference TRBV30 and TRBJ2-4 provide the parts outside the CDR3, is SQTIHQWPATLVQPVGSPLSLECTVEGTSNPNLYWYRQAAGRGLQLLFYSVGIGQISSEVPQNLSASRPQDRQFILSSKKLLLSDSGFYLCAWSSGNKNIQYFGAGTRLSVL.

V gene TRBV15 combines with J gene TRBJ2-1; perhaps TRBD2 as D (5 bases). The ends were cut back, 0 bases at V and 0 bases at J, with 9 bases in the middle. This CDR3 spans 16 amino acids. In germline, CDR1 is LNHNV, CDR2 YYDKDF (reference sequence). This chain's CDR3 is CATSRDQRSSYNEQFF. CDR3 nucleotide sequence: TGTGCCACCAGCAGAGATCAGCGGAGCTCCTACAATGAGCAGTTCTTC.

This chain connects TRBV7-8 to TRBJ1-2; a weak D match, TRBD1 (5 bases). The CDR3 is made up of 13 amino acids. Germline V gives CDR1 SGHVS, CDR2 FQNEAQ. V was clipped by 4 bases and J by 4 bases, with 10 bases between them. CDR3 residues: CASSSDSFYGYTF. For the CDR3, the DNA is TGTGCCAGCAGCTCAGACAGCTTCTATGGCTACACCTTC.

The chain carries TRBV7-2 and TRBJ1-2; 9 nucleotides line up with TRBD1. The CDR3 contains 14 residues. V gave up 3 bases and J gave up 5 bases; unmatched junction bases: 4. Germline V CDR1 and CDR2: SGHTA, FQGNSA. CDR3 DNA sequence: TGTGCCAGCAGCTTGCGGGGACAGGGATATGGCTACACCTTC. Amino acid sequence: CASSLRGQGYGYTF.

The chain combines TRBV4-1 with TRBJ1-2, with TRBD1 matching over 10 bases. With V trimmed by 6 bases and J by 6 bases, 10 bases remained unmatched. Looked up from germline, CDR1 is MGHRA and CDR2 is YSYEKL. The CDR3 has 15 residues. DNA for the CDR3: TGCGCCAGCAGGGATCCGGGACAGGGGCTACATGGCTACACCTTC. Amino acid sequence: CASRDPGQGLHGYTF.

This rearrangement joins TRBV19 to TRBJ1-1; 8 bases agree with TRBD1. The CDR3 sequence is 16 residues long. V lost 3 bases to trimming and J lost 1 base; unmatched junction nucleotides: 7. Germline V gene data show CDR1 as LNHDA and CDR2 as SQIVND (reference sequence). The CDR3 bases are TGTGCCAGTAGTATCCCCGGACAGGGTAAGAACACTGAAGCTTTCTTT. Amino acids: CASSIPGQGKNTEAFF.

The rearrangement uses TRBV23-1 and TRBJ1-5, with 9 bases matching TRBD1. TRBV23-1 is filed as an ORF, its function uncertain. Losses at the gene ends were 1 base for V and 0 bases for J; bases not matched to a gene: 19. The CDR3 totals 22 residues. Here the CDR3 DNA reads TGCGCCAGCAGTCAATTTCGTTTCGGACAACAGGGGGCATTATATAGCAATCAGCCCCAGCATTTT. It translates to CASSQFRFGQQGALYSNQPQHF.

V and J are TRBV7-2 and TRBJ2-2, with D perhaps matching TRBD2 (5 bases). The germline gives CDR1 SGHTA, CDR2 FQGNSA. CDR3 length equals 13 residues. V was clipped by 2 bases and J by 5 bases, with 6 bases between them. The CDR3 bases are TGTGCCAGCAGCTTATGGACTACCGGGGAGCTGTTTTTT. The encoded protein is CASSLWTTGELFF.

V gene TRBV6-1 combines with J gene TRBJ1-2, with a weak D call TRBD1 (5 bases). V lost 1 base to trimming and J lost 6 bases, with 9 bases between them. The CDR3 is 13 amino acids. Germline V lookup: CDR1 MNHNS, CDR2 SASEGT. Written as DNA, the CDR3 is TGTGCCAGCAGTGAAGTAATAGGGGATGGCTACACCTTC. This sequence encodes CASSEVIGDGYTF.

The chain couples TRBV19 to TRBJ1-1; D not resolved. V lost 5 bases, J lost 5 bases, and 12 bases lay in between. CDR1 LNHDA and CDR2 SQIVND come from the germline V gene (reference sequence). This CDR3 has 13 residues. The CDR3 DNA reads TGTGCCAGTAGTGTACTCATCGAGACTGAAGCTTTCTTT. It yields the protein CASSVLIETEAFF.

V and J are TRBV28 and TRBJ1-1; TRBD1 aligns across 9 bases. This CDR3 has 14 residues. The junction had 8 bases not matched to a gene; V was cut back by 6 bases and J by 6 bases. Germline V gene lookup returns CDR1 MDHEN and CDR2 SYDVKM. As DNA, the CDR3 is TGTGCCAGCAGGGGAACAGGGGGCGCCGCTGAAGCTTTCTTT. Translating it yields CASRGTGGAAEAFF. Based on the CDR3 plus reference TRBV28 and TRBJ1-1, the full variable domain is DVKVTQSSRYLVKRTGEKVFLECVQDMDHENMFWYRQDPGLGLRLIYFSYDVKMKEKGDIPEGYSVSREKKERFSLILESASTNQTSMYLCASRGTGGAAEAFFGQGTRLTVV.